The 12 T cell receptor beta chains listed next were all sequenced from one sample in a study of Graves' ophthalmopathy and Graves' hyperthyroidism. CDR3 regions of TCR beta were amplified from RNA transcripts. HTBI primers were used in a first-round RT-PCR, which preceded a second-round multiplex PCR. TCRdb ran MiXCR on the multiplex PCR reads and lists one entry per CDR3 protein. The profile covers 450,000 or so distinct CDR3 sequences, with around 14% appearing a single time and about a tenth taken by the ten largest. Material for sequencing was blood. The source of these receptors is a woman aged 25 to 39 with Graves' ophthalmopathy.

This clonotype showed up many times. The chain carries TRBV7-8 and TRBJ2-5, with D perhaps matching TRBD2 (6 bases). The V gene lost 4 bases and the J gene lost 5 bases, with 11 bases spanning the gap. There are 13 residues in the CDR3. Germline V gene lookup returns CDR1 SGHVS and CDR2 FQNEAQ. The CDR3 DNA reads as TGTGCCAGCAGCTCCCACGGAGGGGAGACCCAGTACTTC. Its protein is CASSSHGGETQYF.

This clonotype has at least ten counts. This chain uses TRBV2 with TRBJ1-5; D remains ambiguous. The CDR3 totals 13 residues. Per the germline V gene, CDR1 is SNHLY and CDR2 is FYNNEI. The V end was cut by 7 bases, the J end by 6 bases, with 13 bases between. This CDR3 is CASMNQAGQPQHF. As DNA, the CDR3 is TGTGCCAGCATGAACCAAGCGGGTCAGCCCCAGCATTTT.

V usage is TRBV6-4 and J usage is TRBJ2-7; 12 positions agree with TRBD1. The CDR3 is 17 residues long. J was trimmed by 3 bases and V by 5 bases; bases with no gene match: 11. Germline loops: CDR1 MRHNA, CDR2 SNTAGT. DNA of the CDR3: TGTGCCAGCAGTACTCCGGGACAGGGGGCGCAGGGCTACGAGCAGTACTTC. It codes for CASSTPGQGAQGYEQYF.

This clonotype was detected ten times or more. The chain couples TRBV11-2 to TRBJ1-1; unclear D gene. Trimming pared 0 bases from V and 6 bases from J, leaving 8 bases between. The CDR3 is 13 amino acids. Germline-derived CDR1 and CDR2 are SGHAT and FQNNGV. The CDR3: CASSLEEGPEAFF. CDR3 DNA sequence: TGTGCCAGCAGCTTAGAAGAGGGCCCTGAAGCTTTCTTT.

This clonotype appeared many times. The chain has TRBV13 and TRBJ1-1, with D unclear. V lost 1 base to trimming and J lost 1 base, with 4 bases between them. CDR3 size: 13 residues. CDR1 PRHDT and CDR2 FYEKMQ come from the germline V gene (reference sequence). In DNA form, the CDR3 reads TGTGCCAGCAGCTTAGTTAGGAACACTGAAGCTTTCTTT. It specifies CASSLVRNTEAFF.

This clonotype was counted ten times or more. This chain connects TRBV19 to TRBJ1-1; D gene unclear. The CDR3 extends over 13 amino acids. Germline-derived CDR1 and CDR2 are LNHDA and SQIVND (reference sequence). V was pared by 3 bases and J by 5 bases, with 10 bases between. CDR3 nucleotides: TGTGCCAGTAGTATTTTGGTAGGAACTGAAGCTTTCTTT. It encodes CASSILVGTEAFF. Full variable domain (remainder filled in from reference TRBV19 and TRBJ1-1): DGGITQSPKYLFRKEGQNVTLSCEQNLNHDAMYWYRQDPGQGLRLIYYSQIVNDFQKGDIAEGYSVSREKKESFPLTVTSAQKNPTAFYLCASSILVGTEAFFGQGTRLTVV.

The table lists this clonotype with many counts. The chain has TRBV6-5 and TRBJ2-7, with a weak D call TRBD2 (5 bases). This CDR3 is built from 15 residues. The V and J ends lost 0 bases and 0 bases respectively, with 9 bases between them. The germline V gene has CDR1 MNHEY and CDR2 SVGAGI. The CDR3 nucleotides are TGTGCCAGCAGTTACTCGGAGGAACTCTCCTACGAGCAGTACTTC. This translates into CASSYSEELSYEQYF.

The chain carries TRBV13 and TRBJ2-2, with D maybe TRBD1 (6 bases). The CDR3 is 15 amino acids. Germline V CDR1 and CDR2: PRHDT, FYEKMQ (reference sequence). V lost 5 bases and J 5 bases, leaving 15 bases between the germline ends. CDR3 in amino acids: CASSGNRVGTGELFF. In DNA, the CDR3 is TGTGCCAGCAGCGGAAACAGGGTTGGAACCGGGGAGCTGTTTTTT.

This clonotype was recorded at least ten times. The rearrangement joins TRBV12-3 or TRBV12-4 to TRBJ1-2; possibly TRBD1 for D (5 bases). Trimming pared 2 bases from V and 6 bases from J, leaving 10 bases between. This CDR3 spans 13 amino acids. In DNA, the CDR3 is TGTGCCAGCAGTTTATGGGGGTTCGATGGCTACACCTTC. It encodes CASSLWGFDGYTF.

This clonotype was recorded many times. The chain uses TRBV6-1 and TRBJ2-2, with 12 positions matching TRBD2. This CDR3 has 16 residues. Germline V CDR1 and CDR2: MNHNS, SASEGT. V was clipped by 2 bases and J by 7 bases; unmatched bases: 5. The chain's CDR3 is CASSEWGLAGHGELFF. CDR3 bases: TGTGCCAGCAGTGAATGGGGACTAGCGGGCCACGGGGAGCTGTTTTTT.

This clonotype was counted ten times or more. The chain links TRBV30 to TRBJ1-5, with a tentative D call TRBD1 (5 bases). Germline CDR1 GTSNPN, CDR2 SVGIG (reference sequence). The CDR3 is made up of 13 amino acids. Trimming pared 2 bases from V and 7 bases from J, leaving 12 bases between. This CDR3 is CAWSSRVMQPQHF. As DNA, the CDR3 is TGTGCCTGGAGTTCCAGGGTAATGCAGCCCCAGCATTTT.

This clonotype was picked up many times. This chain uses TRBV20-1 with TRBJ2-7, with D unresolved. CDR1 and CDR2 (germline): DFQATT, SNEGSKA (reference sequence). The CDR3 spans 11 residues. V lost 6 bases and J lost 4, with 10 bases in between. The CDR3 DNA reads TGCAGTGCCGACTCTCCGTACGAGCAGTACTTC. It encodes CSADSPYEQYF.